Following are 20 T cell receptor beta chains from one sample sequenced in a study of blood T cell repertoires in COVID-19. Here immunoSEQ multiplex PCR was the method, and the copy in TCRdb shows in-frame clones only, minus some. The table lists fewer than 150,000 clones, around nine tenths of them singletons, with 8.4% in the top ten. The sample consisted of peripheral blood. The origin of the receptors is a woman aged 70-85 years who had recovered from COVID-19.

This clone was counted once. This rearrangement joins TRBV2 to TRBJ2-3; TRBD1 aligns across 11 bases. V lost 1 base, J lost 4 bases, and 1 base stayed unmatched. CDR3 size: 15 residues. The germline gives CDR1 SNHLY, CDR2 FYNNEI. This CDR3 is CASSEGDRGADTQYF. Here the CDR3 DNA reads TGTGCCAGCAGTGAAGGGGACAGGGGGGCAGATACGCAGTATTTT.

The V call is TRBV30, the J call TRBJ2-6; tentatively, D is TRBD1 (6 bases). Germline V lookup: CDR1 GTSNPN, CDR2 SVGIG (reference sequence). This CDR3 is 15 amino acids long. The V end lost 5 bases, the J end lost 4 bases, and 15 bases lay between the germline ends. The DNA of the CDR3 is TGTGCCTGGCCGCCCAGGGGATCGGGGGCCAACGTCCTGACTTTC. Its protein product is CAWPPRGSGANVLTF.

A few counts support this clone. The chain has TRBV7-8 and TRBJ2-7; D gene uncertain. The CDR3 has 13 amino acids. Trimming stripped 2 bases from V and 2 bases from J, with 7 bases between. Germline CDR1 SGHVS, CDR2 FQNEAQ. This chain's CDR3 is CASSLHGPYEQYF. CDR3 nucleotide sequence: TGTGCCAGCAGCTTACACGGTCCCTACGAGCAGTACTTC.

The rearrangement joins TRBV7-8 to TRBJ2-5; tentatively, D is TRBD1 (6 bases). CDR3 length: 15 amino acids. V gave up 5 bases and J gave up 7 bases, with 20 bases separating them. The germline V gene encodes CDR1 SGHVS and CDR2 FQNEAQ. CDR3 sequence (DNA): TGTGCCAGCAGCGCCACTAGTCAAGGGGGTGGGACCCAGTACTTC. Its translation is CASSATSQGGGTQYF.

In nucleotides, the CDR3 is TGTGCCTGGAGTGCGGGACTAGTCCTCCGCACAGATACGCAGTATTTT. As protein: CAWSAGLVLRTDTQYF. The chain employs TRBV30 and TRBJ2-3, with TRBD2 matching over 8 bases. The CDR3 covers 16 residues. Trimming removed 1 base from V and 1 base from J; junction bases left unmatched: 7. Germline V CDR1 and CDR2: GTSNPN, SVGIG (reference sequence).

CDR3 amino acids: CASSQAGKNEAFF. The CDR3 nucleotides read TGCGCCAGCAGTCAAGCCGGGAAGAATGAAGCTTTCTTT. V is TRBV23-1 and J is TRBJ1-1; D call uncertain. TRBV23-1 is given ORF status, its function remaining uncertain. The CDR3 spans 13 residues. V dropped 2 bases and J dropped 7 bases, with 11 bases sitting between them.

This chain joins TRBV18 and TRBJ1-5; D gene unclear. Germline CDR1 and CDR2: KGHSH and LQKENI. The V gene lost 3 bases and the J gene lost 1 base, with 7 bases spanning the gap. This CDR3 has 14 residues. CDR3 sequence reads: CASSPGQSNQPQHF. In DNA form, the CDR3 reads TGTGCCAGCTCACCGGGCCAGAGCAATCAGCCCCAGCATTTT.

The chain joins TRBV28 to TRBJ2-7, with D maybe TRBD2 (6 bases). The germline V gene encodes CDR1 MDHEN and CDR2 SYDVKM. There are 14 residues in the CDR3. V was shortened by 4 bases and J by 6 bases, with 16 bases between the two germline ends. CDR3 sequence reads: CASSSARGRSEQYF. In nucleotides, the CDR3 is TGTGCCAGCAGTTCCGCTCGGGGGAGGAGCGAGCAGTACTTC. Full variable domain (outside the CDR3, taken from reference TRBV28 and TRBJ2-7): DVKVTQSSRYLVKRTGEKVFLECVQDMDHENMFWYRQDPGLGLRLIYFSYDVKMKEKGDIPEGYSVSREKKERFSLILESASTNQTSMYLCASSSARGRSEQYFGPGTRLTVT.

The rearrangement links TRBV6-2 or TRBV6-3 to TRBJ2-1; D remains unclear. The CDR3 totals 14 residues. The ends were cut back, 6 bases at V and 0 bases at J, with 9 bases in the middle. Germline assignment: CDR1 MNHEY and CDR2 SVGEGT. CDR3 DNA sequence: TGTGCCAGCAGCCCTCGGGTCTCCTACAATGAGCAGTTCTTC. Amino acid sequence: CASSPRVSYNEQFF.

A few counts support this clone. CDR3 protein: CASSWGGRADNEQFF. The CDR3 nucleotides read TGTGCCAGCAGTTGGGGCGGGAGGGCCGACAATGAGCAGTTCTTC. This chain uses TRBV27 with TRBJ2-1, with 9 bases lining up with TRBD2. The CDR3 length is 15 residues. V trimming: 4 bases; J trimming: 5 bases; junction bases outside the gene matches: 6. CDR1 is MNHEY, CDR2 SMNVEV, per germline (reference sequence).

CDR3 sequence reads: CASRMAFGNTIYF. The CDR3 DNA is TGTGCCAGCAGGATGGCCTTTGGAAACACCATATATTTT. The V gene is TRBV7-2, the J gene TRBJ1-3; D unclear. Germline CDR1 is SGHTA and CDR2 is FQGNSA. Trimming cost V 6 bases and J 3 bases, with 9 bases left between them. The CDR3 has 13 amino acids.

This chain links TRBV6-1 with TRBJ2-5, with D possibly TRBD2 on 6 matching bases. CDR1 is MNHNS, CDR2 SASEGT, per germline. The CDR3 spans 13 residues. V was shortened by 1 base and J by 13 bases, with 16 bases between the two germline ends. CDR3 nucleotides: TGTGCCAGCAGTGAAGGCGGGGTGGCCGCGGGGTACTTC. Its protein product is CASSEGGVAAGYF.

J is TRBJ2-7 and V is TRBV19; 11 bases align to TRBD2. There are 15 residues in the CDR3. CDR1 and CDR2 (germline): LNHDA, SQIVND (reference sequence). Germline trimming cut 5 bases from V and 3 bases from J; bases unmatched to any gene: 6. The CDR3 loop is CASSAAGLAVYEQYF. CDR3 sequence (DNA): TGTGCCAGTAGTGCGGCGGGACTAGCGGTCTACGAGCAGTACTTC.

CDR3 residues: CASSYESSRGTQYF. The CDR3 nucleotides read TGTGCCAGCAGTTACGAGTCATCCCGGGGGACCCAGTACTTC. The chain links TRBV6-2 or TRBV6-3 to TRBJ2-5; a possible D gene is TRBD2 (5 bases). Germline lookup yields CDR1 MNHEY and CDR2 SVGEGT. CDR3 length: 14 amino acids. Between the trimmed V and J ends, which lost 2 bases and 7 bases, there was a span of 14 bases.

This clone was observed once. The V call is TRBV4-3, the J call TRBJ1-3; TRBD1 matches 7 bases. CDR1 and CDR2 from the germline V gene are LGHNA and YSLEER. CDR3 length equals 18 residues. V dropped 5 bases and J dropped 4; count of bases not matched to a gene: 17. CDR3 loop: CASSALTGTLTGGNTIYF. CDR3 DNA: TGCGCCAGCAGCGCCCTGACAGGGACATTGACAGGAGGAAACACCATATATTTT.

The chain carries TRBV6-2 or TRBV6-3 and TRBJ2-3, with D possibly matching TRBD2 (5 bases). V lost 6 bases, J lost 6 bases, and 13 bases lay in between. The germline CDR1 and CDR2 sequences are MNHEY and SVGEGT. The CDR3 covers 13 residues. The CDR3 DNA follows: TGTGCCAGCAGCCTGGACTCAACCGATACGCAGTATTTT. Translation: CASSLDSTDTQYF.

This sequence joins TRBV28 and TRBJ2-1, with D perhaps matching TRBD2 (6 bases). V lost 8 bases, J lost 4 bases, and 24 bases lay in between. Germline lookup yields CDR1 MDHEN and CDR2 SYDVKM. This CDR3 is built from 17 residues. The CDR3 here is CASVQSFGRLGYNEQFF. The CDR3 DNA reads TGTGCCAGCGTCCAGTCTTTCGGGAGATTAGGGTACAATGAGCAGTTCTTC.

V and J are TRBV19 and TRBJ1-6; weak D call: TRBD1 (6 bases). Between the trimmed V and J ends, which lost 5 bases and 1 base, there was a span of 12 bases. Germline assignment: CDR1 LNHDA and CDR2 SQIVND (reference sequence). The CDR3 covers 16 residues. This chain's CDR3 is CASSAQGTSYNSPLHF. The CDR3 DNA follows: TGTGCCAGTAGTGCCCAGGGGACATCCTATAATTCACCCCTCCACTTT.

Turning to this clone: One end of the junction is discordant with germline, which a read error may explain. V and J are TRBV2 and TRBJ2-4; tentatively, D is TRBD1 (5 bases). This CDR3 has 15 residues. The germline V gene has CDR1 SNHLY and CDR2 FYNNEI. The CDR3 here is CASREDSSRTNIQYF. The CDR3 DNA reads as TGTGCCAGCAGGGAAGACAGTTCCCGAACCAACATTCAGTACTTC. Variable domain in full (rest from reference TRBV2 and TRBJ2-4): EPEVTQTPSHQVTQMGQEVILRCVPISNHLYFYWYRQILGQKVEFLVSFYNNEISEKSEIFDDQFSVERPDGSNFTLKIRSTKLEDSAMYFCASREDSSRTNIQYFGAGTRLSVL.

The rearrangement links TRBV11-2 to TRBJ1-3; D gene ambiguous. The germline V gene has CDR1 SGHAT and CDR2 FQNNGV. The CDR3 is 14 residues long. Trimming took off 2 bases at V and 4 bases at J, with 9 bases between the two ends. This CDR3 reads CASSLITSGNTIYF. The CDR3 DNA sequence: TGTGCCAGCAGCTTAATAACTTCGGGAAACACCATATATTTT. The entire variable domain, with the rest obtained from reference TRBV11-2 and TRBJ1-3, is as follows: EAGVAQSPRYKIIEKRQSVAFWCNPISGHATLYWYQQILGQGPKLLIQFQNNGVVDDSQLPKDRFSAERLKGVDSTLKIQPAKLEDSAVYLCASSLITSGNTIYFGEGSWLTVV.